Here is one TCR beta chain with its context. Its antigen is not identified. Unrecorded immune exposure was likely among donors, who were nominally healthy when sampled. Researchers ran the PCR with 60 Vbeta and 13 Jbeta primers. Profiled with immunoSEQ multiplex PCR; TCRdb holds only in-frame clones, not every one. The data contain some 210,000 clones, more than 60% of them seen just once; the ten biggest clones take up roughly 2.1%. The record originates from a study of cytomegalovirus exposure and HLA in healthy donors. Study conclusions and caveats: With DRB1 most and HLA-C fewest, TCR association rates differed between HLA loci in a later analysis. In a later analysis, a missense DCLRE1C variant was linked to TCR beta V- and J-gene trimming.

This clonotype was sampled from a woman in her thirties in good health and CMV-seropositive. Sequenced: PBMCs.

This CDR3 reads CASSLSGVTLHF. CDR3 sequence (DNA): TGTGCCAGCAGCTTGTCCGGGGTAACCCTCCACTTT. The rearrangement uses TRBV7-2 and TRBJ1-6; D is uncertain. Germline V lookup: CDR1 SGHTA, CDR2 FQGNSA. The CDR3 is 12 residues long. Trimming removed 3 bases from V and 14 bases from J, with 11 bases in between.